One and the same sample provided the 14 T cell receptor beta chains below, sequenced in a study of blood T cell repertoires in COVID-19. Here immunoSEQ multiplex PCR was the method, and the copy in TCRdb shows in-frame clones only, minus some. The sample contains 85,000 to 130,000 clones, about 80% of which appear only once. The sequenced sample consisted of peripheral blood. These receptors were collected from a man between 60 and 70 years old with acute or convalescent COVID-19.

This chain connects TRBV5-1 to TRBJ1-2; the D gene is possibly TRBD1 (6 bases). The V gene lost 0 bases and the J gene lost 1 base, with 10 bases spanning the gap. Germline V CDR1 and CDR2: SGHRS, YFSETQ. This CDR3 contains 15 residues. CDR3 coding DNA: TGCGCCAGCAGCTTGGGGGACATCCATAACTATGGCTACACCTTC. Translating it yields CASSLGDIHNYGYTF.

This clone showed up just a few times. This chain connects TRBV6-1 to TRBJ1-5; 7 nucleotides agree with TRBD1. V gave up 3 bases and J gave up 4 bases; unmatched junction bases: 9. CDR1 MNHNS and CDR2 SASEGT come from the germline V gene. The CDR3 extends over 16 amino acids. Here the CDR3 DNA reads TGTGCCAGCAGTGAGGGACAGCCCCCTGCTAATCAGCCCCAGCATTTT. Protein sequence: CASSEGQPPANQPQHF.

This chain links TRBV6-6 with TRBJ1-3, with a tentative D call TRBD1 (5 bases). CDR1 and CDR2 (germline): MNHNY, SVGAGI (reference sequence). The CDR3 is made up of 18 amino acids. With 5 bases removed from V and 2 bases from J, the gap between germline ends came to 22 bases. The CDR3 spells CASSPRWQGGKAGNTIYF. For the CDR3, the DNA is TGTGCCAGCAGTCCCCGGTGGCAGGGCGGAAAGGCTGGAAACACCATATATTTT.

The V call is TRBV19, the J call TRBJ2-1; maybe TRBD1 (5 bases). This CDR3 is 12 amino acids long. Trimming removed 3 bases from V and 8 bases from J, with 8 bases in between. Per the germline V gene, CDR1 is LNHDA and CDR2 is SQIVND (reference sequence). The CDR3: CASSIVRDEQFF. The CDR3 DNA reads as TGTGCCAGTAGTATCGTCAGGGATGAGCAGTTCTTC.

The J gene is TRBJ2-3, the V gene TRBV29-1; 7 bases align to TRBD1. There are 14 residues in the CDR3. The germline gives CDR1 SQVTM, CDR2 ANQGSEA. Losses at the gene ends were 7 bases for V and 2 bases for J; bases not matched to a gene: 9. CDR3 sequence: CSGTTGQHTDTQYF. In DNA, the CDR3 is TGCAGCGGCACGACGGGACAGCACACAGATACGCAGTATTTT.

This clone occurred once. The CDR3 protein is CSVWGGQTQYF. CDR3 sequence (DNA): TGCAGCGTCTGGGGGGGTCAGACCCAGTACTTC. The rearrangement uses TRBV29-1 and TRBJ2-5; 7 bases align to TRBD2. CDR3 size: 11 residues. Looked up from germline, CDR1 is SQVTM and CDR2 is ANQGSEA. V was pared by 6 bases and J by 6 bases, with 4 bases of the junction left unmatched.

The chain combines TRBV3-1 (or the pseudogene TRBV3-2) with TRBJ2-5, with 7 positions matching TRBD1. Losses at the gene ends were 4 bases for V and 5 bases for J; bases not matched to a gene: 4. CDR1 and CDR2 from the germline V gene are LGHDT and YNNKEL (reference sequence). CDR3 length: 13 amino acids. DNA of the CDR3: TGTGCCAGCAGCCGAGGGGGCACGGAGACCCAGTACTTC. Amino acids: CASSRGGTETQYF.

V gene TRBV6-6 combines with J gene TRBJ2-3; D not resolved. CDR1 MNHNY and CDR2 SVGAGI come from the germline V gene (reference sequence). V shed 2 bases and J shed 7 bases, with 7 bases lying between them. CDR3 length: 12 amino acids. The DNA of the CDR3 is TGTGCCAGCAGTTACCGGAGTAATACGCAGTATTTT. Translation gives CASSYRSNTQYF.

The gene calls are TRBV7-2 and TRBJ1-1, with TRBD1 matching over 8 bases. Germline trimming cut 5 bases from V and 4 bases from J; bases unmatched to any gene: 3. Germline CDR1 and CDR2: SGHTA and FQGNSA. The CDR3 sequence is 13 residues long. DNA of the CDR3: TGTGCCAGCAGCGGACAGGGCGGCACTGAAGCTTTCTTT. Residues: CASSGQGGTEAFF. The variable domain in full, completed from reference TRBV7-2 and TRBJ1-1, reads GAGVSQSPSNKVTEKGKDVELRCDPISGHTALYWYRQSLGQGLEFLIYFQGNSAPDKSGLPSDRFSAERTGGSVSTLTIQRTQQEDSAVYLCASSGQGGTEAFFGQGTRLTVV.

The chain recombines TRBV6-5 with TRBJ2-1, with 9 bases matching TRBD1. Trimming at V came to 6 bases and at J to 2 bases, leaving 2 bases not matched to a gene. CDR3 length equals 14 residues. Germline lookup yields CDR1 MNHEY and CDR2 SVGAGI. As DNA, the CDR3 is TGTGCCAGCAGCAACAGGGGGCCCTACAATGAGCAGTTCTTC. This gives the protein CASSNRGPYNEQFF.

This chain links TRBV2 with TRBJ2-7; TRBD2 matches 15 bases. V lost 4 bases to trimming and J lost 4 bases; unmatched junction nucleotides: 2. The CDR3 is 15 amino acids. From germline, CDR1 is SNHLY and CDR2 FYNNEI. The DNA of the CDR3 is TGTGCCAGCAGTGGCGGACTAGCGGGAGGGTACGAGCAGTACTTC. It yields the protein CASSGGLAGGYEQYF.

The chain combines TRBV7-9 with TRBJ1-2; D gene ambiguous. Germline values: CDR1 SEHNR, CDR2 FQNEAQ (reference sequence). Between the trimmed V and J ends, which lost 2 bases and 1 base, there was a span of 8 bases. The CDR3 totals 14 residues. CDR3 amino acids: CASSLWQINYGYTF. CDR3 in DNA: TGTGCCAGCAGCTTATGGCAGATTAACTATGGCTACACCTTC.

The sample holds a few counts of this clone. V usage is TRBV24-1 and J usage is TRBJ2-2; D possibly corresponds to TRBD2 (6 bases). The CDR3 length is 14 residues. Germline V CDR1 and CDR2: KGHDR, SFDVKD. V lost 9 bases, J lost 0 bases, and 10 bases lay in between. For the CDR3, the DNA is TGTGCCACCGCGGGGCGGCCGAACACCGGGGAGCTGTTTTTT. This sequence encodes CATAGRPNTGELFF.

This chain connects TRBV5-1 to TRBJ2-7; TRBD2 matches 8 bases. Per germline, CDR1 SGHRS and CDR2 YFSETQ. Trimming cost V 0 bases and J 1 base; bases outside gene matches: 3. The CDR3 is 15 amino acids. The CDR3 nucleotides are TGCGCCAGCAGCTTGGATAGCGGGAAATCCTACGAGCAGTACTTC. Translating gives CASSLDSGKSYEQYF.